The sequence of this T cell receptor beta chain was determined in a study of blood T cell repertoires in COVID-19. The CDR3 runs to 13 residues. Per the germline V gene, CDR1 is MRHNA and CDR2 is SNTAGT. Deletions cut 4 bases from V and 3 bases from J, with 8 bases between. The protocol was immunoSEQ multiplex PCR, while the TCRdb copy is restricted to in-frame clones and leaves out a portion. This sample yields about 280,000 clones, of which around 90% are seen a single time; about 1% belongs to the top ten. What was sequenced was PBMCs or T cells enriched from blood (not recorded which). The clonotype comes from a woman aged 30 to 39 who had recovered from COVID-19. The V gene is TRBV6-4, the J gene TRBJ2-3, with D possibly TRBD2 on 5 matching bases. The CDR3 DNA reads as TGTGCCAGCAGTGCTTCGGGGACAGATACGCAGTATTTT. Protein product: CASSASGTDTQYF.